This paragraph covers one T cell receptor beta chain sequence. What it recognizes is unknown. The data derive from a study of cytomegalovirus exposure and HLA in healthy donors. Study conclusions and caveats: Across all donors, roughly uniform sequencing depth was an assumption of the presence/absence analyses. Later analysis revealed greater clonal expansion in HLA-associated TCR beta chains than in equally common others.

CDR1 and CDR2 from the germline V gene are LNHDA and SQIVND (reference sequence). The CDR3 sequence is 13 residues long. Germline trimming cut 4 bases from V and 3 bases from J; bases unmatched to any gene: 2. The study ran its PCR with 60 Vbeta and 13 Jbeta primers. In the authors' methods: An analysis performed later counted 74 million or so unique TCR beta chains (approximately 10 million of them shared). Produced via immunoSEQ multiplex PCR; TCRdb's table is partial and in-frame only. D and trimming were read from the DNA, whereas the V and J calls and clone size are those reported in that table. The sample carries tens of thousands of clones, almost 85% recorded once. Regarding donors, all were healthy bone marrow donors.

This rearrangement joins TRBV19 to TRBJ1-2, with TRBD1 matching over 7 bases. The sequencing input was PBMCs. This clonotype originated in a woman aged 18-35 years in good health and CMV-seropositive. The CDR3 protein is CASSKGTDYGYTF. CDR3 sequence (DNA): TGTGCCAGTAGTAAGGGGACAGACTATGGCTACACCTTC.